This section outlines one T cell receptor beta chain sequence together with its context. Its antigen remains unknown. V was trimmed by 5 bases and J by 5 bases, leaving 18 bases between them. CDR1 is LNHDA and CDR2 is SQIVND in the germline V gene (reference sequence). The CDR3 extends over 15 amino acids. These data are taken from a study of shared clonotypes between healthy human individuals. Notes on the study in general: A reduction in generation probabilities was seen for non-shared clonotypes relative to those shared by all four donors. The authors expected sequencing depth to affect clonotype sharing among donors.

At a deep level, the assay was run. In the original processing: ImmunoSEQ yielded junction-only sequences lacking quality scores, so filtering differed. Produced via immunoSEQ multiplex PCR; TCRdb's table is partial and in-frame only. V and J calls and clone size are as listed in that table; D and trimming were resolved from the DNA. The sample consists of some 1.5 million clones, over 95% of them appearing once. The chain is built from TRBV19 and TRBJ2-5, with D possibly TRBD2 on 5 matching bases. The sequencing sample was made of naive CD4+ T cells sorted from blood. The subset: CD45RA+ positively selected. The clonotype was recovered from a man aged 25 to 40 in good health. The CDR3 DNA reads as TGTGCCAGTAGTTTCGGCGGAGGTTTGGGGGAGACCCAGTACTTC. Residues: CASSFGGGLGETQYF. Based on the CDR3 plus reference TRBV19 and TRBJ2-5, the full variable domain is DGGITQSPKYLFRKEGQNVTLSCEQNLNHDAMYWYRQDPGQGLRLIYYSQIVNDFQKGDIAEGYSVSREKKESFPLTVTSAQKNPTAFYLCASSFGGGLGETQYFGPGTRLLVL.